Listed here are 23 T cell receptor beta chains from one sample, sequenced in a study of Ad26.COV2.S vaccination and SARS-CoV-2 variants. Treatment denoted: roughly 18 received Ad26.COV2.S at low or high dose, single or two shots; 5 received placebo; per-sample allocation not given. The study sampled participants on day 63 after the first vaccine or placebo injection. TCRdb's table, derived via immunoSEQ multiplex PCR, lists solely in-frame clones and lacks some. The sample lists about 320,000 clones, around four fifths occurring once. The sequenced sample was peripheral blood, obtained in a trial of Ad26.COV2.S vaccine versus placebo. The receptors originated from a person aged 18-65 years who received the Ad26.COV2.S COVID-19 vaccine or a placebo.

The V and J genes are TRBV27 and TRBJ1-1; D perhaps matches TRBD1 (5 bases). Germline values: CDR1 MNHEY, CDR2 SMNVEV (reference sequence). CDR3 length: 19 residues. Trimming shortened V by 5 bases and J by 8 bases, and 33 bases separated the two germline ends. The DNA for the CDR3 is TGTGCCAGCAGTACCATTTTACATGGGGGGTCATCGGGTGTTTCAGAAGCTTTCTTT. Amino acid sequence: CASSTILHGGSSGVSEAFF.

This clone was observed a single time. V is TRBV19 and J is TRBJ2-7; D might be TRBD1 or TRBD2, each matching 5 bases. Trimming removed 5 bases from V and 2 bases from J, with 16 bases in between. Germline lookup yields CDR1 LNHDA and CDR2 SQIVND (reference sequence). The CDR3 is made up of 15 amino acids. CDR3 in amino acids: CASSLGQGRPYEQYF. In nucleotides, the CDR3 is TGTGCCAGTAGTTTGGGGCAGGGACGCCCCTACGAGCAGTACTTC.

The chain recombines TRBV24-1 with TRBJ2-5, with D perhaps TRBD1 (6 bases). The V and J ends lost 1 base and 5 bases respectively, with 13 bases between them. Germline V lookup: CDR1 KGHDR, CDR2 SFDVKD. The CDR3 is made up of 15 amino acids. This CDR3 is CATSDFSRGFETQYF. The CDR3 DNA reads TGTGCCACCAGTGATTTTTCCAGGGGCTTTGAGACCCAGTACTTC.

The chain has TRBV18 and TRBJ1-2; 7 bases are a match to TRBD1. The CDR3 has 13 amino acids. J lost 5 bases, V lost 3 bases, and 3 bases had no gene match. From germline, CDR1 is KGHSH and CDR2 LQKENI. In DNA form, the CDR3 reads TGTGCCAGCTCACCGCAGGGGGATTATGGCTACACCTTC. Protein: CASSPQGDYGYTF.

This clone has a single count. Other DNA variants within this sample encode the same CDR3. J is TRBJ2-6 and V is TRBV6-5; D is unclear. The germline gives CDR1 MNHEY, CDR2 SVGAGI. The CDR3 contains 13 residues. V was pared by 6 bases and J by 0 bases, with 3 bases between. The CDR3 sequence: CASRLSGANVLTF. The CDR3 DNA reads TGTGCCAGCAGGCTCTCTGGGGCCAACGTCCTGACTTTC.

The J gene is TRBJ2-7, the V gene TRBV18, with 8 bases aligning to TRBD2. With 5 bases clipped from V and 3 bases from J, the junction kept 9 bases outside the gene matches. Per germline, CDR1 KGHSH and CDR2 LQKENI. This CDR3 is 15 amino acids long. CDR3 in DNA: TGTGCCAGCTCATCAATAGCGGGGCCCGACTACGAGCAGTACTTC. Amino acids: CASSSIAGPDYEQYF. The variable domain in full, with the rest retrieved from reference TRBV18 and TRBJ2-7, is NAGVMQNPRHLVRRRGQEARLRCSPMKGHSHVYWYRQLPEEGLKFMVYLQKENIIDESGMPKERFSAEFPKEGPSILRIQQVVRGDSAAYFCASSSIAGPDYEQYFGPGTRLTVT.

The chain recombines TRBV3-1 (or the pseudogene TRBV3-2) with TRBJ1-2; maybe TRBD1 (6 bases). CDR3 length: 15 amino acids. V was shortened by 4 bases and J by 4 bases, with 16 bases between the two germline ends. Germline values: CDR1 LGHDT, CDR2 YNNKEL (reference sequence). The CDR3 DNA reads TGTGCCAGCAGCCGAGATACAGGGATCAGCTATGGCTACACCTTC. It codes for CASSRDTGISYGYTF.

This clone was detected once. The chain employs TRBV7-3 and TRBJ2-2; 9 bases are shared with TRBD2. V gave up 3 bases and J gave up 1 base; unmatched junction bases: 0. CDR1 and CDR2 from the germline V gene are SGHTA and FQGTGA. The length of the CDR3 is 15 residues. CDR3 coding DNA: TGTGCCAGCAGCTTTAGCGGGGGGAACACCGGGGAGCTGTTTTTT. It translates to CASSFSGGNTGELFF.

The V and J genes are TRBV12-3 or TRBV12-4 and TRBJ1-1; D is ambiguous. Deletions cut 2 bases from V and 1 base from J, with 5 bases between. This CDR3 spans 13 amino acids. DNA of the CDR3: TGTGCCAGCAGTTTAAAGGCGAACACTGAAGCTTTCTTT. This translates into CASSLKANTEAFF.

V and J are TRBV11-2 and TRBJ2-1; D ambiguous. From germline, CDR1 is SGHAT and CDR2 FQNNGV. The CDR3 consists of 13 residues. Trimming pared 5 bases from V and 7 bases from J, leaving 12 bases between. In nucleotides, the CDR3 is TGTGCCAGCAGCCTCCCTACCCAGAATGAGCAGTTCTTC. It codes for CASSLPTQNEQFF. The full variable domain, completed using reference TRBV11-2 and TRBJ2-1, is EAGVAQSPRYKIIEKRQSVAFWCNPISGHATLYWYQQILGQGPKLLIQFQNNGVVDDSQLPKDRFSAERLKGVDSTLKIQPAKLEDSAVYLCASSLPTQNEQFFGPGTRLTVL.

The genes are TRBV30 and TRBJ1-5; 7 nucleotides align to TRBD1. The CDR3 sequence is 13 residues long. The V gene end was trimmed by 5 bases and the J gene end by 7 bases; junction bases not matched to a gene: 8. In germline, CDR1 is GTSNPN, CDR2 SVGIG (reference sequence). Here the CDR3 DNA reads TGTGCCTGGGCCGACAGGGCTAGGCAGCCCCAGCATTTT. Its protein product is CAWADRARQPQHF. The full variable domain, its missing parts supplied by reference TRBV30 and TRBJ1-5, is SQTIHQWPATLVQPVGSPLSLECTVEGTSNPNLYWYRQAAGRGLQLLFYSVGIGQISSEVPQNLSASRPQDRQFILSSKKLLLSDSGFYLCAWADRARQPQHFGDGTRLSIL.

The genes are TRBV10-1 and TRBJ2-3; either TRBD1 or TRBD2 may supply D (5 bases each). This CDR3 spans 16 amino acids. V dropped 6 bases and J dropped 2 bases, with 18 bases sitting between them. Germline CDR1 and CDR2: WNHNN and SYGVQD (reference sequence). The CDR3 nucleotides read TGCGCCAGCAGCGGTCAAAGAGGGGTTACCACAGATACGCAGTATTTT. It translates to CASSGQRGVTTDTQYF.

V is TRBV9 and J is TRBJ1-5; D is uncertain. The V end was cut by 3 bases, the J end by 8 bases, with 12 bases between. This CDR3 is 13 amino acids long. The germline V gene encodes CDR1 SGDLS and CDR2 YYNGEE. CDR3 DNA: TGTGCCAGCAGCGCCCTTGGAACAGAGCCCCAGCATTTT. Translated: CASSALGTEPQHF. Full variable domain (rest looked up from reference TRBV9 and TRBJ1-5): DSGVTQTPKHLITATGQRVTLRCSPRSGDLSVYWYQQSLDQGLQFLIQYYNGEERAKGNILERFSAQQFPDLHSELNLSSLELGDSALYFCASSALGTEPQHFGDGTRLSIL.

About this clone: Its ends do not fully match the called genes, so a read error is possible. This chain joins TRBV7-9 and TRBJ1-1; D call uncertain. Germline CDR1 SEHNR, CDR2 FQNEAQ (reference sequence). The CDR3 length is 12 residues. CDR3 nucleotide sequence: TGTGCCAGCAGCCTCGGCCAAAAGGAAGGTTTCTTT. It translates to CASSLGQKEGFF. Based on the CDR3 plus reference TRBV7-9 and TRBJ1-1, the full variable domain is DTGVSQNPRHKITKRGQNVTFRCDPISEHNRLYWYRQTLGQGPEFLTYFQNEAQLEKSRLLSDRFSAERPKGSFSTLEIQRTEQGDSAMYLCASSLGQKEGFFGQGTRLTVV.

This clone was seen only once. The chain joins TRBV19 to TRBJ1-5; D not certain. V lost 3 bases and J 4 bases, leaving 16 bases between the germline ends. From germline, CDR1 is LNHDA and CDR2 SQIVND (reference sequence). The CDR3 length is 16 residues. The CDR3 DNA sequence: TGTGCCAGTAGTATGTCTCCGAGGGTTCCGAATCAGCCCCAGCATTTT. Residues: CASSMSPRVPNQPQHF.

The genes are TRBV10-2 and TRBJ2-7; 9 nucleotides agree with TRBD2. CDR3 length: 16 residues. CDR1 WSHSY and CDR2 SAAADI come from the germline V gene. V shed 6 bases, J shed 4 bases, and the junction held 13 bases outside the gene matches. This CDR3 reads CASRDYGGGAPYEQYF. Here the CDR3 DNA reads TGCGCCAGCAGAGATTACGGCGGGGGGGCCCCTTACGAGCAGTACTTC.

The V gene is TRBV5-1, the J gene TRBJ2-3, with TRBD1 matching over 7 bases. The CDR3 sequence is 16 residues long. The V segment lost 4 bases and the J segment 0 bases; nucleotides outside the gene matches: 8. The germline V gene has CDR1 SGHRS and CDR2 YFSETQ. CDR3 DNA: TGCGCCAGCAGCGCCGGGACAGACTATAGCACAGATACGCAGTATTTT. Translated: CASSAGTDYSTDTQYF.

The chain recombines TRBV5-5 with TRBJ2-5; weak D call: TRBD1 (5 bases). The V end was cut by 5 bases, the J end by 5 bases, with 19 bases between. Germline-derived CDR1 and CDR2 are SGHKS and YYEKEE (reference sequence). CDR3 length equals 15 residues. The CDR3 protein is CASSFLIGSGETQYF. The CDR3 DNA reads TGTGCCAGCAGTTTCTTGATTGGATCAGGGGAGACCCAGTACTTC.

The chain links TRBV9 to TRBJ1-1; D ambiguous. Trimming stripped 3 bases from V and 0 bases from J, with 6 bases between. Germline CDR1 and CDR2: SGDLS and YYNGEE. The CDR3 runs 13 residues. CDR3 sequence: CASSAALNTEAFF. DNA of the CDR3: TGTGCCAGCAGCGCCGCTCTGAACACTGAAGCTTTCTTT.

The CDR3 reads CASSFPSGGGADTQYF. In DNA form, the CDR3 reads TGTGCCAGCAGCTTCCCGTCGGGTGGGGGAGCAGATACGCAGTATTTT. The chain recombines TRBV5-6 with TRBJ2-3; D tentatively reads TRBD1 or TRBD2 (5 bases each). Germline V CDR1 and CDR2: SGHDT, YYEEEE. Trimming shortened V by 2 bases and J by 4 bases, and 17 bases separated the two germline ends. The CDR3 sequence is 16 residues long.

This chain links TRBV5-1 with TRBJ1-2; no firm D call. V was shortened by 0 bases and J by 3 bases, with 6 bases between the two germline ends. Germline V gives CDR1 SGHRS, CDR2 YFSETQ. CDR3 length: 13 amino acids. CDR3 DNA sequence: TGCGCCAGCAGCTTGGACAGCTACTATGGCTACACCTTC. Amino acid sequence: CASSLDSYYGYTF.

This clone was recorded once. The chain employs TRBV12-5 and TRBJ1-5, with 7 positions matching TRBD1. With 0 bases clipped from V and 6 bases from J, the junction kept 5 bases outside the gene matches. This CDR3 is 15 amino acids long. CDR1 is LGHNT and CDR2 is FRNRAP in the germline V gene. The CDR3 DNA sequence: TGTGCTAGTGGTTTGGTAACAGGGGCCCCTCAGCCCCAGCATTTT. Translating it yields CASGLVTGAPQPQHF.

The chain employs TRBV12-3 or TRBV12-4 and TRBJ2-3; 8 bases align to TRBD2. The CDR3 loop spans 13 amino acids. Trimming at V came to 8 bases and at J to 5 bases, leaving 6 bases not matched to a gene. The CDR3 coding sequence is TGTGCCAGCCACGGAGCGGGGGTAGATACGCAGTATTTT. This sequence encodes CASHGAGVDTQYF.